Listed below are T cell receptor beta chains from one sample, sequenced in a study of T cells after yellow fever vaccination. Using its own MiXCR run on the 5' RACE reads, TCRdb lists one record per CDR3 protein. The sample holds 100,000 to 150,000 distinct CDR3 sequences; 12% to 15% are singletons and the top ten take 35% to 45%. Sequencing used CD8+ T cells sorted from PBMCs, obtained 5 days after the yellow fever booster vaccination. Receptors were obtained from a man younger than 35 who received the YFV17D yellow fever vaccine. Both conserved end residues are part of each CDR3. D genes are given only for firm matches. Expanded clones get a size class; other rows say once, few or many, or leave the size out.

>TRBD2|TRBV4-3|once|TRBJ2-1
CASSQGLASGIPTEQFF
TGCGCCAGCAGCCAAGGTCTAGCTAGCGGGATCCCAACTGAGCAGTTCTTC
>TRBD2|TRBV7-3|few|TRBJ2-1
CASSFGAGGYNEQFF
TGTGCCAGCAGCTTTGGAGCGGGGGGTTACAATGAGCAGTTCTTC
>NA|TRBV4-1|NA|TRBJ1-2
CASSQPRTEANYGYTF
TGCGCCAGCAGCCAACCACGGACAGAAGCTAACTATGGCTACACCTTC
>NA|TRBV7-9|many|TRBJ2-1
CASSPIDGSYNEQFF
TGTGCCAGCAGCCCTATAGACGGATCCTACAATGAGCAGTTCTTC
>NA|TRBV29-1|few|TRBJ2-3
CSVSVNPGLRGTDTQYF
TGCAGCGTGAGTGTAAATCCAGGACTCCGGGGCACAGATACGCAGTATTTT
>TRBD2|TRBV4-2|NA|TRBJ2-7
CASSPGGEQYF
TGTGCCAGCAGCCCGGGGGGTGAGCAGTACTTC
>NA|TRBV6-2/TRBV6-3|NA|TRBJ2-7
CASSINYEQYF
TGTGCCAGCAGTATCAACTACGAGCAGTACTTC
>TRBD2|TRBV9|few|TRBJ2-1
CASSLRENEQFF
TGTGCCAGCAGCCTGCGGGAGAATGAGCAGTTCTTC
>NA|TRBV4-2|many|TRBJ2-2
CASSQVEGNTGELFF
TGTGCCAGCAGCCAAGTGGAGGGGAACACCGGGGAGCTGTTTTTT
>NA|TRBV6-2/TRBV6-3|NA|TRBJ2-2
CASSFPGELFF
TGTGCCAGCAGTTTCCCCGGGGAGCTGTTTTTT
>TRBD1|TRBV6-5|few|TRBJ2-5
CASSSLSGQGNRETQYF
TGTGCCAGCAGTTCACTTTCGGGACAGGGGAATAGAGAGACCCAGTACTTC
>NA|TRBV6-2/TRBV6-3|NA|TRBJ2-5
CASQPLEDSHQETQYF
TGTGCCAGTCAGCCTCTTGAGGACAGTCACCAAGAGACCCAGTACTTC
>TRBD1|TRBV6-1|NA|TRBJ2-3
CASSETAPGQGLVTDTQYF
TGTGCCAGCAGTGAAACCGCCCCCGGACAGGGGTTAGTCACAGATACGCAGTATTTT
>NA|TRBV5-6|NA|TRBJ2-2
CASSPADALFLNTGELFF
TGTGCCAGCAGCCCAGCCGACGCACTCTTCCTCAACACCGGGGAGCTGTTTTTT
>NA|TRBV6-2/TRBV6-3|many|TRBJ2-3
CASSYAAWDTQYF
TGTGCCAGCAGCTACGCAGCATGGGATACGCAGTATTTT
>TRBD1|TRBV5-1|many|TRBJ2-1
CASSPGTGDRLADTYNEQFF
TGCGCCAGCAGCCCTGGGACAGGGGACAGACTAGCAGATACCTACAATGAGCAGTTCTTC
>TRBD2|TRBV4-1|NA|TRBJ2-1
CASSHALAGSSYNEQFF
TGCGCCAGCAGCCATGCTCTAGCGGGGTCCTCCTACAATGAGCAGTTCTTC
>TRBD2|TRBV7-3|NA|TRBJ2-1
CASSPGTSGGGNEQFF
TGTGCCAGCAGCCCCGGGACTAGCGGGGGAGGGAATGAGCAGTTCTTC
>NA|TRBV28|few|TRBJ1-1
CASRPIRDKNTEAFF
TGTGCCAGCAGACCGATCCGGGACAAGAACACTGAAGCTTTCTTT
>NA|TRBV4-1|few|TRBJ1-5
CASSQTVLGGNQPQHF
TGCGCCAGCAGCCAAACGGTGTTGGGCGGCAATCAGCCCCAGCATTTT
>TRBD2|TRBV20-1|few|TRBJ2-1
CSARDYERGDYNEQFF
TGCAGTGCTAGAGATTATGAGCGGGGGGATTACAATGAGCAGTTCTTC
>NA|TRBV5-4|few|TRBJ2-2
CASSEIQGNTGELFF
TGTGCCAGCAGCGAGATTCAGGGGAACACCGGGGAGCTGTTTTTT
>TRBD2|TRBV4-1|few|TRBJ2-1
CASSRIRLAGLNNEQFF
TGCGCCAGCAGCCGAATAAGACTAGCGGGGCTAAACAATGAGCAGTTCTTC
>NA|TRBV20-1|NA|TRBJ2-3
CRIALARYTDTQYF
TGCAGGATAGCCCTAGCGCGTTACACAGATACGCAGTATTTT
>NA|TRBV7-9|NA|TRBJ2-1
CASSWGATYNEQFF
TGTGCCAGCTCCTGGGGCGCTACCTACAATGAGCAGTTCTTC
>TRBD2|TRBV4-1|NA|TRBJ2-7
CASSHIEPRGDRHYEQYF
TGCGCCAGCAGCCATATAGAACCCCGGGGGGACCGTCACTACGAGCAGTACTTC
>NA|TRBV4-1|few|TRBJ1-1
CASSQVILNTEAFF
TGCGCCAGCAGCCAAGTTATTTTGAACACTGAAGCTTTCTTT
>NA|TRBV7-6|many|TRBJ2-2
CASSLPPSGPNTGELFF
TGTGCCAGCAGCTTACCCCCCAGCGGACCGAACACCGGGGAGCTGTTTTTT
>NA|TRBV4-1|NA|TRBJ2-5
CASSQVGLGETQYF
TGCGCCAGCAGCCAAGTCGGTCTCGGGGAGACCCAGTACTTC
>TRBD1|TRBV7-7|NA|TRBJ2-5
CASSSRDRGLETQYF
TGTGCCAGCAGCTCCCGGGACAGGGGACTGGAGACCCAGTACTTC
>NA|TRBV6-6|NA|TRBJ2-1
CASSREQHEQFF
TGTGCCAGCAGCCGTGAGCAGCATGAGCAGTTCTTC
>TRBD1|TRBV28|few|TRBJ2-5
CASSLTGTGDLGTQYF
TGTGCCAGCAGTTTAACCGGGACAGGGGATTTGGGGACCCAGTACTTC
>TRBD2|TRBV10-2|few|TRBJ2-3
CASSDPGTSGFTDTQYF
TGCGCCAGCAGTGACCCCGGGACTAGCGGCTTCACAGATACGCAGTATTTT
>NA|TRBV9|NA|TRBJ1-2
CASRRAGAADGYTF
TGTGCCAGCAGGCGAGCAGGTGCGGCGGATGGCTACACCTTC
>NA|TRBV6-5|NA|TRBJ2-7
CASSYGARYEQYF
TGTGCCAGCAGTTACGGGGCGCGCTACGAGCAGTACTTC
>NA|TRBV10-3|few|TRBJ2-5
CAIMGVAQETQYF
TGTGCCATCATGGGGGTCGCCCAAGAGACCCAGTACTTC
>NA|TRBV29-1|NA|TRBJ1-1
CSVFKDMTGEAFF
TGCAGCGTTTTCAAAGATATGACGGGGGAAGCTTTCTTT
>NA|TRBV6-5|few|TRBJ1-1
CAIQGPNTEAFF
TGTGCCATTCAAGGCCCCAACACTGAAGCTTTCTTT
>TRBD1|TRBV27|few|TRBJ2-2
CASTPWGDRGLTDGELFF
TGTGCCAGCACACCTTGGGGAGACAGGGGTTTAACAGACGGGGAGCTGTTTTTT
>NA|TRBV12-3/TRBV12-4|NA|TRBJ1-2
CASIRASSYGYTF
TGTGCCAGCATCAGGGCCAGCTCCTATGGCTACACCTTC
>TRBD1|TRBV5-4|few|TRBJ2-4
CASKSQGQLAKNIQYF
TGTGCCAGCAAGTCACAGGGACAGCTAGCCAAAAACATTCAGTACTTC
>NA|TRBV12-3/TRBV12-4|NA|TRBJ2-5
CASSSDETQYF
TGTGCCAGCAGTAGCGATGAGACCCAGTACTTC
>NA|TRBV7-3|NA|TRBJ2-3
CASSLISEGTDTQYF
TGTGCCAGCAGCTTAATATCGGAGGGAACAGATACGCAGTATTTT